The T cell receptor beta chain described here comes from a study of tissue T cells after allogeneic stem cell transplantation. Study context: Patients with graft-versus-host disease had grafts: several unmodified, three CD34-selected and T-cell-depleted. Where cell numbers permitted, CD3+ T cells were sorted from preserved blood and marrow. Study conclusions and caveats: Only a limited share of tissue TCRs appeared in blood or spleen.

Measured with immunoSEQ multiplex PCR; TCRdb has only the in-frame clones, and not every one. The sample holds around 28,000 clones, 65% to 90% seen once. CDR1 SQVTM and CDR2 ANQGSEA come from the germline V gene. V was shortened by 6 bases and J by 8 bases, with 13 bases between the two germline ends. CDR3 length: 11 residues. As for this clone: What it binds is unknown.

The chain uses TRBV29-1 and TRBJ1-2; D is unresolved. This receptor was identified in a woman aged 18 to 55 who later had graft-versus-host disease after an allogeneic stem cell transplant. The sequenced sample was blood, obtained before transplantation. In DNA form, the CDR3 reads TGCAGCGTGGGTGGCCCTGGGGGCTACACCTTC. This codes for CSVGGPGGYTF.